Listed here are 2 T cell receptor beta chains from one sample, sequenced in a study of T-cell memory formation after mild COVID-19. TCRdb re-analysed the 5' RACE reads in MiXCR, keeping a single row per CDR3 protein. The table lists roughly 130,000 distinct CDR3 sequences, roughly 6% of them singletons. The specimen was PBMCs or a T cell subset sorted from them (not recorded which). The origin of the receptors is an adult woman who had mild COVID-19 (a few samples of this study predate the infection). Cell type and time point are not known.

The chain has TRBV15 and TRBJ2-5, with 7 bases matching TRBD1. Germline CDR1 and CDR2: LNHNV and YYDKDF (reference sequence). The CDR3 sequence is 15 residues long. The junction had 5 bases not matched to a gene; V was cut back by 3 bases and J by 1 base. This chain's CDR3 is CATSRSDRSQETQYF. CDR3 nucleotide sequence: TGTGCCACCAGCAGGTCGGACAGGTCCCAAGAGACCCAGTACTTC.

The CDR3 DNA is TGTGCCATTCGCCGAAGGACAGGGGGCCCCTACTCTGGGGCCAACGTCCTGACTTTC. Translating gives CAIRRRTGGPYSGANVLTF. The chain links TRBV21-1 to TRBJ2-6; the table calls TRBD1, which could not be checked here. TRBV21-1 is a known pseudogene. The CDR3 sequence is 19 residues long.